Listed here are 30 T cell receptor beta chains from one sample, sequenced in a study of blood T cell repertoires in COVID-19. Sequenced by immunoSEQ multiplex PCR; TCRdb stores in-frame clones only, minus some. The data contain hundreds of thousands of clones, 85% to 90% of them singletons. The sample consisted of peripheral blood. Receptors were obtained from a man at least 80 years old with acute or convalescent COVID-19.

The rearrangement links TRBV6-5 to TRBJ2-7; 9 bases map to TRBD2. V gave up 5 bases and J gave up 3 bases; unmatched junction bases: 8. The CDR3 sequence is 15 residues long. Germline loops: CDR1 MNHEY, CDR2 SVGAGI. CDR3 sequence (DNA): TGTGCCAGCAGTAACGAGCTAGCGGGAAACTACGAGCAGTACTTC. Translating it yields CASSNELAGNYEQYF.

The chain couples TRBV10-3 to TRBJ2-1; 7 nucleotides line up with TRBD2. CDR3 length: 15 amino acids. V dropped 4 bases and J dropped 6; count of bases not matched to a gene: 9. Per germline, CDR1 ENHRY and CDR2 SYGVKD. The CDR3 reads CAISAGLDLLNEQFF. As DNA, the CDR3 is TGTGCCATCAGTGCAGGACTAGATCTCCTCAATGAGCAGTTCTTC.

The genes are TRBV6-4 and TRBJ2-7, with D possibly matching TRBD1 (6 bases). V dropped 10 bases and J dropped 0 bases, with 10 bases sitting between them. Germline lookup yields CDR1 MRHNA and CDR2 SNTAGT. There are 12 residues in the CDR3. In nucleotides, the CDR3 is TGTGCCATGCAGGGGCTCTCCTACGAGCAGTACTTC. The encoded protein is CAMQGLSYEQYF.

The sample holds a few counts of this clone. The genes are TRBV7-3 and TRBJ2-2, with TRBD1 matching 11 bases. The CDR3 has 17 residues. The germline CDR1 and CDR2 sequences are SGHTA and FQGTGA. V shed 1 base and J 4 bases; nucleotides not matched to a gene: 5. CDR3 DNA sequence: TGTGCCAGCAGCTTAATGGGACAGGGGGTAGGCACCGGGGAGCTGTTTTTT. This codes for CASSLMGQGVGTGELFF.

The chain employs TRBV7-2 and TRBJ1-1; the D gene is possibly TRBD1 (6 bases). Trimming stripped 6 bases from V and 6 bases from J, with 14 bases between. This CDR3 has 13 amino acids. CDR1 and CDR2 from the germline V gene are SGHTA and FQGNSA. CDR3 nucleotides: TGTGCCAGCAGGAGCACAGGGTTACCTGAAGCTTTCTTT. Protein sequence: CASRSTGLPEAFF.

The rearrangement uses TRBV27 and TRBJ1-1; TRBD1 matches 7 bases. CDR1 and CDR2 (germline): MNHEY, SMNVEV (reference sequence). The CDR3 spans 16 residues. With V trimmed by 3 bases and J by 4 bases, 11 bases remained unmatched. The CDR3 spells CASSLDRFRVSTEAFF. The DNA of the CDR3 is TGTGCCAGCAGTTTGGACAGGTTTAGGGTCAGCACTGAAGCTTTCTTT.

The chain is built from TRBV7-2 and TRBJ2-3; possible D gene TRBD2, 6 bases. CDR3 length: 14 residues. Trimming took off 9 bases at V and 6 bases at J, with 19 bases between the two ends. Per germline, CDR1 SGHTA and CDR2 FQGNSA. The CDR3 DNA sequence: TGTGCCAGTGGGACTCCCAGAACTCGCGATACGCAGTATTTT. This encodes CASGTPRTRDTQYF.

The gene calls are TRBV18 and TRBJ2-7; TRBD1 aligns across 9 bases. This CDR3 has 16 residues. V dropped 3 bases and J dropped 1; count of bases not matched to a gene: 7. Germline V gives CDR1 KGHSH, CDR2 LQKENI. The DNA for the CDR3 is TGTGCCAGCTCACCTGGGGGCGGGACAGGGTCCTACGAGCAGTACGTC. Its protein is CASSPGGGTGSYEQYV.

The chain joins TRBV9 to TRBJ2-7, with 11 bases matching TRBD2. CDR1 and CDR2 from the germline V gene are SGDLS and YYNGEE. The CDR3 covers 15 residues. The V segment lost 2 bases and the J segment 2 bases; nucleotides outside the gene matches: 3. CDR3 nucleotides: TGTGCCAGCAGCGTCTTAGCGGGAGGGACCTACGAGCAGTACGTC. Its translation: CASSVLAGGTYEQYV.

The V call is TRBV7-2, the J call TRBJ2-5; D possibly corresponds to TRBD2 (5 bases). There are 14 residues in the CDR3. Germline assignment: CDR1 SGHTA and CDR2 FQGNSA. Trimming removed 3 bases at V and 1 base at J, with 9 bases between. The CDR3 region has the DNA TGTGCCAGCAGCTTGGCGGGTTTCCAAGAGACCCAGTACTTC. Amino acids: CASSLAGFQETQYF. The full variable domain, in which reference TRBV7-2 and TRBJ2-5 provide the parts outside the CDR3, is GAGVSQSPSNKVTEKGKDVELRCDPISGHTALYWYRQSLGQGLEFLIYFQGNSAPDKSGLPSDRFSAERTGGSVSTLTIQRTQQEDSAVYLCASSLAGFQETQYFGPGTRLLVL.

The rearrangement links TRBV11-2 to TRBJ2-2; 7 bases are a match to TRBD2. Germline loops: CDR1 SGHAT, CDR2 FQNNGV. V lost 2 bases and J lost 2; bases outside the gene matches: 8. The CDR3 extends over 17 amino acids. Here the CDR3 reads CASSLRASGFNTGELFF. The CDR3 DNA is TGTGCCAGCAGCTTAAGGGCTAGCGGATTTAACACCGGGGAGCTGTTTTTT.

The chain carries TRBV7-8 and TRBJ2-1, with D possibly TRBD2 on 5 matching bases. This CDR3 has 16 amino acids. CDR1 and CDR2 from the germline V gene are SGHVS and FQNEAQ. V lost 5 bases to trimming and J lost 8 bases, with 22 bases between them. DNA for the CDR3: TGTGCCAGCAGCAAACTTGGGAGTAGCCAATCGGATGAGCAGTTCTTC. This gives the protein CASSKLGSSQSDEQFF.

The V and J genes are TRBV10-2 and TRBJ2-1, with 9 bases lining up with TRBD2. This CDR3 has 13 amino acids. Germline V gives CDR1 WSHSY, CDR2 SAAADI. Trimming cost V 6 bases and J 8 bases; bases outside gene matches: 5. This CDR3 is CASRGSGSDEQFF. CDR3 in DNA: TGCGCCAGCAGAGGTAGCGGGAGCGATGAGCAGTTCTTC.

The chain recombines TRBV7-2 with TRBJ2-7; 7 positions agree with TRBD1. CDR1 and CDR2 (germline): SGHTA, FQGNSA. The V and J ends lost 5 bases and 2 bases, in that order; junction bases with no gene match: 6. The CDR3 consists of 14 residues. The CDR3 nucleotides are TGTGCCAGCAGCCAGCAAGGGGGCACCTACGAGCAGTACTTC. Translating it yields CASSQQGGTYEQYF.

This chain links TRBV3-1 (or the pseudogene TRBV3-2) with TRBJ2-1; a possible D gene is TRBD1 (6 bases). V was shortened by 1 base and J by 10 bases, with 14 bases between the two germline ends. Germline V CDR1 and CDR2: LGHDT, YNNKEL (reference sequence). CDR3 length: 14 residues. CDR3: CASSQGGRGREQFF. In nucleotides, the CDR3 is TGTGCCAGCAGCCAAGGTGGCAGGGGCCGGGAGCAGTTCTTC.

This clone was seen once. The chain recombines TRBV11-3 with TRBJ2-1; D ambiguous. Germline values: CDR1 SGHNT, CDR2 YENEEA. The CDR3 consists of 13 residues. The V and J ends lost 5 bases and 0 bases respectively, with 5 bases between them. The CDR3 nucleotides are TGTGCCAGCAGCGGTAGCTCCTACAATGAGCAGTTCTTC. Protein: CASSGSSYNEQFF. The complete variable domain, with remaining parts taken from reference TRBV11-3 and TRBJ2-1, reads EAGVVQSPRYKIIEKKQPVAFWCNPISGHNTLYWYLQNLGQGPELLIRYENEEAVDDSQLPKDRFSAERLKGVDSTLKIQPAELGDSAVYLCASSGSSYNEQFFGPGTRLTVL.

The chain employs TRBV6-5 and TRBJ2-5; the D gene is possibly TRBD2 (5 bases). Germline loops: CDR1 MNHEY, CDR2 SVGAGI. The CDR3 runs to 14 residues. Trimming removed 5 bases from V and 5 bases from J, with 15 bases in between. The CDR3: CASSRGWSVETQYF. CDR3 DNA: TGTGCCAGCAGTCGGGGATGGTCGGTCGAGACCCAGTACTTC.

This clone was found a few times. The chain carries TRBV4-2 and TRBJ2-1; TRBD2 aligns across 11 bases. Germline values: CDR1 LGHNA, CDR2 YNFKEQ. V lost 0 bases, J lost 7 bases, and 11 bases stayed unmatched. The CDR3 has 18 amino acids. The CDR3 nucleotides are TGTGCCAGCAGCCAAGAGGGTCGGCTAGCGGGAGGATCGAATGAGCAGTTCTTC. This gives the protein CASSQEGRLAGGSNEQFF.

V and J are TRBV27 and TRBJ2-1; 10 bases are a match to TRBD2. Trimming cost V 6 bases and J 3 bases; bases outside gene matches: 2. The germline V gene encodes CDR1 MNHEY and CDR2 SMNVEV (reference sequence). CDR3 length: 14 residues. The chain's CDR3 is CASSGLADYNEQFF. CDR3 nucleotide sequence: TGTGCCAGCAGCGGACTAGCGGACTACAATGAGCAGTTCTTC.

The chain combines TRBV7-2 with TRBJ2-2; 7 bases agree with TRBD1. V dropped 5 bases and J dropped 3; count of bases not matched to a gene: 6. The germline CDR1 and CDR2 sequences are SGHTA and FQGNSA. The CDR3 loop spans 15 amino acids. This CDR3 reads CASSLGGLDTGELFF. In DNA, the CDR3 is TGTGCCAGCAGCCTAGGGGGCTTGGACACCGGGGAGCTGTTTTTT.

The J gene is TRBJ2-5, the V gene TRBV7-9, with D perhaps matching TRBD2 (6 bases). Germline CDR1 reads SEHNR; CDR2 reads FQNEAQ (reference sequence). The CDR3 length is 16 residues. The ends were cut back, 5 bases at V and 0 bases at J, with 16 bases in the middle. CDR3 nucleotides: TGTGCCAGCAGCCCTACAAGCGGGTTCAACCAAGAGACCCAGTACTTC. Its protein product is CASSPTSGFNQETQYF.

This rearrangement joins TRBV27 to TRBJ1-5, with TRBD1 as a possible D gene (6 bases). The CDR3 has 14 residues. CDR1 is MNHEY and CDR2 is SMNVEV in the germline V gene (reference sequence). V gave up 6 bases and J gave up 7 bases, with 16 bases separating them. The CDR3 sequence: CASRPQGSGQPQHF. Here the CDR3 DNA reads TGTGCCAGCAGGCCACAGGGCTCCGGACAGCCCCAGCATTTT.

The gene calls are TRBV10-3 and TRBJ2-7; D gene uncertain. Germline loops: CDR1 ENHRY, CDR2 SYGVKD. This CDR3 has 14 residues. V was cut by 0 bases and J by 2 bases, with 8 bases left in between. The CDR3 region is CAISESSLTYEQYF. The CDR3 coding sequence is TGTGCCATCAGTGAGTCGAGTTTAACCTACGAGCAGTACTTC.

This CDR3 reads CASSVGSGGLIYEQYF. CDR3 DNA sequence: TGTGCCAGCAGCGTGGGGAGCGGGGGCCTCATCTACGAGCAGTACTTC. This chain links TRBV9 with TRBJ2-7; 8 bases match TRBD2. The CDR3 contains 16 residues. Germline V lookup: CDR1 SGDLS, CDR2 YYNGEE. Losses at the gene ends were 2 bases for V and 3 bases for J; bases not matched to a gene: 10.

This clone came up a few times. The chain uses TRBV7-6 and TRBJ2-3; a weak D match, TRBD2 (6 bases). Germline loops: CDR1 SGHVS, CDR2 FNYEAQ. Between the trimmed V and J ends, which lost 5 bases and 0 bases, there was a span of 15 bases. This CDR3 contains 16 residues. The CDR3 protein is CASSPTSSVSTDTQYF. The DNA for the CDR3 is TGTGCCAGCAGCCCAACTAGCTCCGTGAGCACAGATACGCAGTATTTT.

This chain uses TRBV27 with TRBJ1-6; TRBD1 might be the D (5 bases). Trimming removed 8 bases at V and 0 bases at J, with 17 bases between. Germline V gene data show CDR1 as MNHEY and CDR2 as SMNVEV (reference sequence). The CDR3 totals 17 residues. The CDR3 protein is CASALRGDSSYNSPLHF. CDR3 nucleotides: TGTGCCAGCGCCCTCCGCGGGGACTCCTCCTATAATTCACCCCTCCACTTT.

V usage is TRBV6-5 and J usage is TRBJ1-1; unclear D gene. The V and J ends lost 6 bases and 5 bases respectively, with 13 bases between them. CDR1 MNHEY and CDR2 SVGAGI come from the germline V gene. This CDR3 is 13 amino acids long. The chain's CDR3 is CASRLTGGTEAFF. DNA for the CDR3: TGTGCCAGCAGGTTGACGGGAGGGACTGAAGCTTTCTTT.

This rearrangement joins TRBV4-2 to TRBJ2-7; possible D gene TRBD2, 7 bases. V lost 3 bases and J 2 bases, leaving 11 bases between the germline ends. This CDR3 has 14 residues. Germline V lookup: CDR1 LGHNA, CDR2 YNFKEQ. The CDR3 bases are TGTGCCAGCAGCCACGGGGGGCCAACCTACGAGCAGTACTTC. This sequence encodes CASSHGGPTYEQYF.

The genes are TRBV5-1 and TRBJ1-2, with TRBD1 identical over 7 bases. The CDR3 has 15 amino acids. The germline V gene encodes CDR1 SGHRS and CDR2 YFSETQ. V gave up 0 bases and J gave up 6 bases; unmatched junction bases: 8. CDR3 protein: CASSLATGIGNGYTF. The DNA of the CDR3 is TGCGCCAGCAGCTTGGCGACAGGGATAGGGAATGGCTACACCTTC.

V gene TRBV5-4 combines with J gene TRBJ2-7; 7 nucleotides line up with TRBD1. This CDR3 has 14 residues. CDR1 is SGHNT, CDR2 YYREEE, per germline (reference sequence). V dropped 3 bases and J dropped 0; count of bases not matched to a gene: 3. The CDR3 nucleotides read TGTGCCAGCAGCTCGGACAGGAGCTCCTACGAGCAGTACTTC. It translates to CASSSDRSSYEQYF.